The clone carrying this T cell receptor (beta chain) was counted between two and nine times. This record comes from a study of cytomegalovirus exposure and HLA in healthy donors. In the study overall: When 300 to 500 donors were genotyped, roughly 82% of them were found to fall in the Caucasian-associated ancestry cluster.

This PCR relied on a set of 60 Vbeta primers and 13 Jbeta primers. The method was immunoSEQ multiplex PCR; TCRdb's version includes in-frame clones alone and lacks a portion of them. The table records around 110,000 clones, under 90% of them present only once. The receptor comes from a woman aged 30 to 39 in good health and CMV-seronegative. Sequencing was done on a sample of PBMCs.

CDR3 nucleotides: TGTGCCAGCAGCCCTTACTTCAGCGGGCTCTCCTACGAGCAGTACTTC. Protein product: CASSPYFSGLSYEQYF. The chain joins TRBV7-9 to TRBJ2-7, with a possible D match to TRBD2 (6 bases). The CDR3 totals 16 residues. Germline V lookup: CDR1 SEHNR, CDR2 FQNEAQ (reference sequence). V was clipped by 5 bases and J by 0 bases, with 17 bases between them. Variable domain in full (rest from reference TRBV7-9 and TRBJ2-7): DTGVSQNPRHKITKRGQNVTFRCDPISEHNRLYWYRQTLGQGPEFLTYFQNEAQLEKSRLLSDRFSAERPKGSFSTLEIQRTEQGDSAMYLCASSPYFSGLSYEQYFGPGTRLTVT.